This T cell receptor (beta chain) was captured by sequencing in a study of cytomegalovirus exposure and HLA in healthy donors. Study results and limitations: Confirmation was obtained in vitro that a few CMV-associated chains are specific for CMV antigens.

Per germline, CDR1 SGHRS and CDR2 YFSETQ. The CDR3 runs to 14 residues. V dropped 3 bases and J dropped 0; count of bases not matched to a gene: 0. Remarks on this clone: Its antigen is unidentified.

The primer mix had 60 Vbeta and 13 Jbeta primers. The protocol was immunoSEQ multiplex PCR, while the TCRdb copy is restricted to in-frame clones and leaves out a portion. The sample shows approximately 150,000 clones, 84% of them seen only once. The source material was PBMCs. The source is a girl aged 10 to 17 in good health and CMV-seropositive. The V and J genes are TRBV5-1 and TRBJ1-3; 7 nucleotides match TRBD1. The CDR3 DNA reads TGCGCCAGCAGCTGGGACAGCTCTGGAAACACCATATATTTT. The encoded protein is CASSWDSSGNTIYF.